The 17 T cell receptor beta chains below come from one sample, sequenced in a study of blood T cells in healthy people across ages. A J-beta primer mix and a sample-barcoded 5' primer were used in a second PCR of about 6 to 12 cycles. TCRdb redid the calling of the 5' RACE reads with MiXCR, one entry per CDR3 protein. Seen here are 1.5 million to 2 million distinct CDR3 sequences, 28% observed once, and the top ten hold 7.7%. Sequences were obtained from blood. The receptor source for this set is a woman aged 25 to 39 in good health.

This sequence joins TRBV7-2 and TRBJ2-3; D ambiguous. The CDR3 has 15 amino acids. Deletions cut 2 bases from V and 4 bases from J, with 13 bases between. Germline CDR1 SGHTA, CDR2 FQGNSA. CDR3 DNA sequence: TGTGCCAGCAGCTTACGGGTTGGGCGATCAGATACGCAGTATTTT. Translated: CASSLRVGRSDTQYF.

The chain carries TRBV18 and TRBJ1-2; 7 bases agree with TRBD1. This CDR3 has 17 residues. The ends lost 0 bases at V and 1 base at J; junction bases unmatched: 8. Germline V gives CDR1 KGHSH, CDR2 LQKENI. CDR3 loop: CASSPPRDSSNNYGYTF. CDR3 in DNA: TGTGCCAGCTCACCACCGAGGGACAGCTCCAATAACTATGGCTACACCTTC.

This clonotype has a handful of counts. Here the CDR3 reads CASSDAGEPRDTQYF. The CDR3, as DNA: TGTGCCAGCAGCGACGCGGGGGAACCAAGAGATACGCAGTATTTT. The chain links TRBV7-9 to TRBJ2-3; 7 bases are shared with TRBD2. V shed 5 bases, J shed 5 bases, and the junction held 10 bases outside the gene matches. Germline CDR1 is SEHNR and CDR2 is FQNEAQ (reference sequence). CDR3 size: 15 residues.

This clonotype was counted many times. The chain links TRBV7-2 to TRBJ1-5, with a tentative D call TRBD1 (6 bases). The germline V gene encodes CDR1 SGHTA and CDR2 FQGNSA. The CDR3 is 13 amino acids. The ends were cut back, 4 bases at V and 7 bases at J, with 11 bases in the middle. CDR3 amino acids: CASSSVQGQPQHF. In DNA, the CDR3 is TGTGCCAGCAGCTCGGTACAGGGCCAGCCCCAGCATTTT.

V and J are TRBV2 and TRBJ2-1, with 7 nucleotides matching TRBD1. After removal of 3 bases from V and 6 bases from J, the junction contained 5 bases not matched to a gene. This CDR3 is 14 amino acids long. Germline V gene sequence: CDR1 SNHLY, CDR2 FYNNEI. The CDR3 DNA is TGTGCCAGCAGTGAGGTGGACAGGCCCAATGAGCAGTTCTTC. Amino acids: CASSEVDRPNEQFF.

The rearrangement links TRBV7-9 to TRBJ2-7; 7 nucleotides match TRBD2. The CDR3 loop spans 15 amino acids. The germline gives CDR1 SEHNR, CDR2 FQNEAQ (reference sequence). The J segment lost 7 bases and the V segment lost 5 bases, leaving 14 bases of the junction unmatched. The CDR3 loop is CASSPLTGGYNEQYF. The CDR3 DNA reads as TGTGCCAGCAGCCCGTTAACGGGGGGATACAATGAGCAGTACTTC.

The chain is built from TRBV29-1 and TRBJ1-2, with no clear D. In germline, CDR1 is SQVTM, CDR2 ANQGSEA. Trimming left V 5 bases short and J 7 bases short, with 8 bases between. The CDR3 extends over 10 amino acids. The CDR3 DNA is TGCAGCGTTATGGTTGGTGGCTACACCTTC. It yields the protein CSVMVGGYTF. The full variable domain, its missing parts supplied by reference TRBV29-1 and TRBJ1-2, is SAVISQKPSRDICQRGTSLTIQCQVDSQVTMMFWYRQQPGQSLTLIATANQGSEATYESGFVIDKFPISRPNLTFSTLTVSNMSPEDSSIYLCSVMVGGYTFGSGTRLTVV.

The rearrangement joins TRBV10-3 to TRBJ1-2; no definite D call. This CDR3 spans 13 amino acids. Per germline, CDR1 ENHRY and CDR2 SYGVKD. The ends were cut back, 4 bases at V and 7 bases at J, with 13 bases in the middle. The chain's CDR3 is CAISGGTAFGYTF. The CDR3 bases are TGTGCCATCAGTGGTGGAACTGCTTTTGGCTACACCTTC.

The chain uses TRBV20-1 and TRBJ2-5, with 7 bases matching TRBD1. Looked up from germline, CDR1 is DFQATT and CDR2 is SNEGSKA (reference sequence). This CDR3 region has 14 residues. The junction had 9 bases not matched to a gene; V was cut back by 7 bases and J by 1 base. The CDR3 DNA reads TGCAGTGTTCAAGGGAGACAGGGCCAAGAGACCCAGTACTTC. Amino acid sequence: CSVQGRQGQETQYF.

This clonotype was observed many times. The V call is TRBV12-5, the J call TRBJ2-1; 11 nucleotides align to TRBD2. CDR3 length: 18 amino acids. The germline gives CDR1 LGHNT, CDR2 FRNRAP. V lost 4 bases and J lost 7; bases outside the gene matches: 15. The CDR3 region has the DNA TGTGCTAGTGGTTCAGGAAACCCGACTAGCGGGATAACAAATGAGCAGTTCTTC. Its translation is CASGSGNPTSGITNEQFF.

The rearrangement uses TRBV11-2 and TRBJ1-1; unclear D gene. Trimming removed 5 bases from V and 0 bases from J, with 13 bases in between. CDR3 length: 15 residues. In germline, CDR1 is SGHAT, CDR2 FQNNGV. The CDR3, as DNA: TGTGCCAGCAGCAATACCTGGGGTCTGAACACTGAAGCTTTCTTT. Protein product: CASSNTWGLNTEAFF. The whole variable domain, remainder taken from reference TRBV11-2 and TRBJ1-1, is EAGVAQSPRYKIIEKRQSVAFWCNPISGHATLYWYQQILGQGPKLLIQFQNNGVVDDSQLPKDRFSAERLKGVDSTLKIQPAKLEDSAVYLCASSNTWGLNTEAFFGQGTRLTVV.

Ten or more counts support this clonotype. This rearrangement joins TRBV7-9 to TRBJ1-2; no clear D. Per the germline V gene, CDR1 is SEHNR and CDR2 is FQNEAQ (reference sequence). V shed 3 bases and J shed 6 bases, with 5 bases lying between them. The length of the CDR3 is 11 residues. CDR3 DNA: TGTGCCAGCAGCTTTTTGGATGGCTACACCTTC. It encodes CASSFLDGYTF.

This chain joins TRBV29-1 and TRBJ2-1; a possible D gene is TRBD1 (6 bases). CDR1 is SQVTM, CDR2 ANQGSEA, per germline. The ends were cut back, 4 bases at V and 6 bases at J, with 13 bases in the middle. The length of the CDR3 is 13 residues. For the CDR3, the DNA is TGCAGCGTTGCCGATTGGGGGCGCAATGAGCAGTTCTTC. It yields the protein CSVADWGRNEQFF.

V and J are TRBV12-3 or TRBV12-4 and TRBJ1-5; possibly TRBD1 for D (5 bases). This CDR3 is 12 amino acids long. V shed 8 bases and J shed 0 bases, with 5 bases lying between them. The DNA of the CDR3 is TGTGCCAGCGGGGGTAGCAATCAGCCCCAGCATTTT. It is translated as CASGGSNQPQHF.

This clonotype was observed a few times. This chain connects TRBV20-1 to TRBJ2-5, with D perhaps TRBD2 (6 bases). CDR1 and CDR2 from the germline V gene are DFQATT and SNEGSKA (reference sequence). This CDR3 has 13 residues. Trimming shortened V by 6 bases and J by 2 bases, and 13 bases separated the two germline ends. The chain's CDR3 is CSAPLEGQETQYF. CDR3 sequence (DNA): TGCAGTGCCCCGCTGGAGGGGCAAGAGACCCAGTACTTC.

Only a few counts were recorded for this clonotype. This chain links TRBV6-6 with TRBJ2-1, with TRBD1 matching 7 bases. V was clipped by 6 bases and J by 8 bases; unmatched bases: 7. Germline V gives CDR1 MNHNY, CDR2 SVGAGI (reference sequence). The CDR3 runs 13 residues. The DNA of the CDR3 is TGTGCCAGCAGCCTTCACCAGGGGGATGAGCAGTTCTTC. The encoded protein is CASSLHQGDEQFF.

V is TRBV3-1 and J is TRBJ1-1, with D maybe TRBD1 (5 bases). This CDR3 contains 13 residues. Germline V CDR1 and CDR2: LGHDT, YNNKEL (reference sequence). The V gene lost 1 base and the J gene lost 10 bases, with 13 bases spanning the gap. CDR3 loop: CASSQVNSGGAFF. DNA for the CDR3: TGTGCCAGCAGCCAAGTAAATTCGGGGGGAGCTTTCTTT.